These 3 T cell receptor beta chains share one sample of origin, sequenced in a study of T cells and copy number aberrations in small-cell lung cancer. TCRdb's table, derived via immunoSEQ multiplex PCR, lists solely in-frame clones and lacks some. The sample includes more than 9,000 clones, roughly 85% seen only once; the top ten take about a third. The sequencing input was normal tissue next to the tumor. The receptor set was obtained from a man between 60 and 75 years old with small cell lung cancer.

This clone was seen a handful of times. The CDR3 sequence: CASSHGLAGGLIQETQYF. The CDR3 DNA sequence: TGTGCCAGCAGTCACGGACTAGCGGGAGGTCTCATACAAGAGACCCAGTACTTC. The chain recombines TRBV5-4 with TRBJ2-5, with 14 nucleotides matching TRBD2. In germline, CDR1 is SGHNT, CDR2 YYREEE (reference sequence). The CDR3 runs to 18 residues. V lost 5 bases, J lost 2 bases, and 11 bases stayed unmatched.

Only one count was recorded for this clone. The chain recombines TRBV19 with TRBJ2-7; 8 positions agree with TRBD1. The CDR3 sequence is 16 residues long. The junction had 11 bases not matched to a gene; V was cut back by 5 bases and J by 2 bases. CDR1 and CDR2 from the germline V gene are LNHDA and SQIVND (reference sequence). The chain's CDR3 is CASSGSSTGAPYEQYF. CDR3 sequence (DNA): TGTGCCAGTAGTGGGTCTTCGACAGGGGCCCCCTACGAGCAGTACTTC.

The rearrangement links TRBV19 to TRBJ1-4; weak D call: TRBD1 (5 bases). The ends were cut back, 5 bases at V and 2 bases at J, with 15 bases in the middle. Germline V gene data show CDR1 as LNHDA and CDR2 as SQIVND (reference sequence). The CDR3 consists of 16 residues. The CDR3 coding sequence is TGTGCCAGTAGTCCCTATGGGGGAAAGACTAATGAAAAACTGTTTTTT. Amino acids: CASSPYGGKTNEKLFF. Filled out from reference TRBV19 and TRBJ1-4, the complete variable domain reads DGGITQSPKYLFRKEGQNVTLSCEQNLNHDAMYWYRQDPGQGLRLIYYSQIVNDFQKGDIAEGYSVSREKKESFPLTVTSAQKNPTAFYLCASSPYGGKTNEKLFFGSGTQLSVL.